This T cell receptor beta chain was captured by sequencing in a study of tumor T cells in aggressive B-cell lymphoma. The method was immunoSEQ multiplex PCR; TCRdb's version includes in-frame clones alone and lacks a portion of them. The sample yields about 9,800 clones, 85% seen once. Per the germline V gene, CDR1 is LNHNV and CDR2 is YYDKDF (reference sequence). There are 16 residues in the CDR3. V dropped 1 base and J dropped 0; count of bases not matched to a gene: 3. The sample comprised tumor tissue. V is TRBV15 and J is TRBJ2-7; the match to TRBD2 covers 10 bases. The receptor comes from an adult with diffuse large B cell lymphoma. The CDR3 DNA is TGTGCCACCAGCAGAGTAGCTAGCGGGAGCTCCTACGAGCAGTACTTC. This sequence encodes CATSRVASGSSYEQYF.